A single sample gave rise to the 5 T cell receptor beta chains below, sequenced in a study of cytomegalovirus exposure and HLA in healthy donors. The PCR had 60 Vbeta and 13 Jbeta primers. Only in-frame clones appear in the TCRdb table, and some are missing; sequencing was by immunoSEQ multiplex PCR. The profile shows about 33,000 clones, around 53% of them singletons. The sequenced sample consisted of PBMCs. The origin of the receptors is a woman between 40 and 50 years old in good health and CMV-seropositive.

This clone was observed a handful of times. The V call is TRBV7-2, the J call TRBJ2-4; TRBD1 matches 7 bases. Germline CDR1 is SGHTA and CDR2 is FQGNSA. The CDR3 contains 16 residues. V gave up 1 base and J gave up 0 bases; unmatched junction bases: 3. CDR3 residues: CASSLGQGLAKNIQYF. The CDR3 DNA follows: TGTGCCAGCAGCTTAGGACAGGGCCTAGCCAAAAACATTCAGTACTTC.

This clone was seen a handful of times. The CDR3 here is CASSTDRVDIQYF. Here the CDR3 DNA reads TGCGCCAGCAGCACTGACAGGGTAGACATTCAGTACTTC. The chain is built from TRBV5-1 and TRBJ2-4; 7 bases align to TRBD1. Germline values: CDR1 SGHRS, CDR2 YFSETQ. V dropped 4 bases and J dropped 8; count of bases not matched to a gene: 6. The CDR3 runs 13 residues.

V and J are TRBV12-5 and TRBJ2-1; 7 positions agree with TRBD1. The CDR3 sequence is 14 residues long. CDR1 and CDR2 (germline): LGHNT, FRNRAP. Trimming at V came to 1 base and at J to 8 bases, leaving 5 bases not matched to a gene. The CDR3 is CASGLGQGPDEQFF. CDR3 nucleotides: TGTGCTAGTGGTTTGGGACAGGGCCCCGATGAGCAGTTCTTC.

The rearrangement links TRBV4-2 to TRBJ1-5; a possible D gene is TRBD1 (5 bases). V was pared by 8 bases and J by 0 bases, with 11 bases between. The CDR3 contains 14 residues. Germline V gene lookup returns CDR1 LGHNA and CDR2 YNFKEQ. CDR3 amino acids: CASGGGGSNQPQHF. CDR3 bases: TGTGCCAGCGGGGGAGGCGGTAGCAATCAGCCCCAGCATTTT.

This clone was observed a few times. This chain uses TRBV5-1 with TRBJ1-4, with D uncertain. The CDR3 has 15 residues. Germline CDR1 and CDR2: SGHRS and YFSETQ. Deletions cut 1 base from V and 0 bases from J, with 7 bases between. The CDR3 DNA reads as TGCGCCAGCAGCTTGTCAACAGCAACTAATGAAAAACTGTTTTTT. Amino acids: CASSLSTATNEKLFF.